What follows are 13 T cell receptor beta chains derived from one specimen sequenced in a study of T-cell reconstitution after alpha-beta-depleted transplantation in children. The authors prepared the TCRbeta library with unique molecular identifiers. A single record per CDR3 protein comes from TCRdb applying MiXCR to the PCR reads. The table records about 600,000 distinct CDR3 sequences, approximately 12% of them present only once. The material sequenced was PBMCs, mostly from graft donor cells, taken 360 days after TCRalphabeta/CD19-depleted stem cell transplant. The source is a male patient between 5 and 17 years old who had a stem cell transplant for acute myeloid leukemia, so the T cells may come from the graft donor.

This clonotype was counted ten times or more. The chain joins TRBV29-1 to TRBJ2-7; no reliable D call. This CDR3 is 14 amino acids long. Trimming shortened V by 4 bases and J by 0 bases, and 13 bases separated the two germline ends. Germline V gives CDR1 SQVTM, CDR2 ANQGSEA. DNA for the CDR3: TGCAGCGTTGGAAGCACTTTGAGCTCCTACGAGCAGTACTTC. Translated, it gives CSVGSTLSSYEQYF.

This clonotype was counted between two and nine times. The chain employs TRBV19 and TRBJ2-7; 7 bases match TRBD2. This CDR3 has 12 amino acids. In germline, CDR1 is LNHDA, CDR2 SQIVND (reference sequence). V dropped 8 bases and J dropped 5; count of bases not matched to a gene: 6. The DNA for the CDR3 is TGTGCCAGTTCCGGGGGGTACCACGAGCAGTACTTC. It specifies CASSGGYHEQYF.

The J gene is TRBJ1-2, the V gene TRBV29-1; 9 bases are a match to TRBD1. The germline V gene encodes CDR1 SQVTM and CDR2 ANQGSEA. Germline trimming cut 6 bases from V and 1 base from J; bases unmatched to any gene: 15. The CDR3 sequence is 17 residues long. The CDR3 nucleotides are TGCAGCGTCGAGACCGGGACAGGGCTCGATCTTAACTATGGCTACACCTTC. This gives the protein CSVETGTGLDLNYGYTF.

The V gene is TRBV20-1, the J gene TRBJ2-7, with 10 nucleotides matching TRBD1. Per the germline V gene, CDR1 is DFQATT and CDR2 is SNEGSKA (reference sequence). The length of the CDR3 is 17 residues. Germline trimming cut 2 bases from V and 3 bases from J; bases unmatched to any gene: 13. The DNA for the CDR3 is TGCAGTGCTAGACAGGGACAGGGGCCCCGCCATTTCTACGAGCAGTACTTC. This gives the protein CSARQGQGPRHFYEQYF.

This chain joins TRBV11-2 and TRBJ2-7; 14 bases fit TRBD2. The CDR3 sequence is 19 residues long. Trimming took 5 bases from V and 0 from J; bases not matched to a gene: 12. Germline V CDR1 and CDR2: SGHAT, FQNNGV. This CDR3 reads CASSQGGTSGRGSSYEQYF. The CDR3 region has the DNA TGTGCCAGCAGCCAGGGCGGGACTAGCGGGAGAGGGAGCTCCTACGAGCAGTACTTC.

J is TRBJ1-1 and V is TRBV12-3 or TRBV12-4; D unclear. The CDR3 covers 12 residues. V dropped 5 bases and J dropped 7 bases, with 11 bases sitting between them. The CDR3 DNA reads as TGTGCCAGCAGTCTTCCGGGATTTGAAGCTTTCTTT. Translated: CASSLPGFEAFF.

This clonotype turned up a few times. The chain combines TRBV18 with TRBJ2-1, with TRBD2 identical over 11 bases. The CDR3 extends over 14 amino acids. V lost 8 bases, J lost 2 bases, and 2 bases stayed unmatched. Germline assignment: CDR1 KGHSH and CDR2 LQKENI. The CDR3 sequence: CASAGLAAYNEQFF. CDR3 sequence (DNA): TGTGCCAGCGCGGGACTAGCGGCCTACAATGAGCAGTTCTTC.

The table lists this clonotype with many counts. This chain connects TRBV21-1 to TRBJ2-7; TRBD1, the D gene given by the table, was not confirmed from the DNA. TRBV21-1 is annotated as a pseudogene. The CDR3 length is 16 residues. Written as DNA, the CDR3 is TGTGCCAGCAGCACAGACGGGGGGTCGGATTATTACGAGCAGTACTTC. Protein: CASSTDGGSDYYEQYF.

This sequence joins TRBV15 and TRBJ2-5, with D possibly being TRBD2 (6 bases). The CDR3 sequence is 14 residues long. Germline V gives CDR1 LNHNV, CDR2 YYDKDF (reference sequence). With 0 bases removed from V and 3 bases from J, the gap between germline ends came to 8 bases. The CDR3 is CATSRDTGEETQYF. CDR3 nucleotide sequence: TGTGCCACCAGCAGAGATACGGGAGAAGAGACCCAGTACTTC.

This clonotype was observed at least ten times. This chain uses TRBV28 with TRBJ2-1; a possible D gene is TRBD2 (5 bases). Germline values: CDR1 MDHEN, CDR2 SYDVKM. Trimming took 5 bases from V and 7 from J, leaving 15 bases between them. The CDR3 is 14 amino acids. The CDR3 protein is CASSPGRRINEQFF. The CDR3 region has the DNA TGTGCCAGCAGTCCTGGACGGAGGATAAATGAGCAGTTCTTC.

This clonotype was observed at least ten times. The genes are TRBV5-1 and TRBJ2-7, with D unresolved. Trimming took 0 bases from V and 2 from J, leaving 3 bases between them. Germline V lookup: CDR1 SGHRS, CDR2 YFSETQ. The CDR3 spans 12 residues. The CDR3 bases are TGCGCCAGCAGCTTGGAAACCTACGAGCAGTACTTC. It encodes CASSLETYEQYF. The whole variable domain, filled in from reference TRBV5-1 and TRBJ2-7, reads KAGVTQTPRYLIKTRGQQVTLSCSPISGHRSVSWYQQTPGQGLQFLFEYFSETQRNKGNFPGRFSGRQFSNSRSEMNVSTLELGDSALYLCASSLETYEQYFGPGTRLTVT.

This clonotype came up a few times. This chain links TRBV20-1 with TRBJ2-1, with 10 nucleotides matching TRBD2. Germline loops: CDR1 DFQATT, CDR2 SNEGSKA (reference sequence). This CDR3 region has 16 residues. Unmatched junction bases numbered 10, after V lost 2 bases and J lost 6 bases. The DNA of the CDR3 is TGCAGTGCTAGACCCTTACTAGCGGGATATTTCAATGAGCAGTTCTTC. Its translation is CSARPLLAGYFNEQFF.

V gene TRBV13 combines with J gene TRBJ1-1; TRBD1 is a possible D gene (6 bases). Germline assignment: CDR1 PRHDT and CDR2 FYEKMQ (reference sequence). The CDR3 extends over 15 amino acids. V gave up 5 bases and J gave up 4 bases, with 17 bases separating them. The CDR3 nucleotides read TGTGCCAGCAGCCTAGTTGGAAGACAGGCCACTGAAGCTTTCTTT. Translating it yields CASSLVGRQATEAFF.